These 12 T cell receptor beta chains came from one sample sequenced in a study of blood T cell repertoires in COVID-19. The table came from immunoSEQ multiplex PCR; TCRdb's copy has only in-frame clones and leaves some out. The table lists around 100,000 clones, around 88% of them singletons. Material: peripheral blood. The receptors stem from a human donor in a cohort sampled during active COVID-19.

The chain uses TRBV28 and TRBJ1-2; 9 bases map to TRBD1. The trim removed 2 bases at V and 0 bases at J, leaving 4 bases unmatched. This CDR3 has 16 residues. Germline assignment: CDR1 MDHEN and CDR2 SYDVKM. The CDR3 spells CASSLPGQGANYGYTF. As DNA, the CDR3 is TGTGCCAGCAGTTTACCGGGACAGGGTGCTAACTATGGCTACACCTTC.

This chain joins TRBV7-9 and TRBJ1-2, with 11 bases aligning to TRBD1. The junction had 10 bases not matched to a gene; V was cut back by 4 bases and J by 3 bases. Germline V gene sequence: CDR1 SEHNR, CDR2 FQNEAQ (reference sequence). This CDR3 has 17 residues. The CDR3 is CASSWSGQGAHHYGYTF. CDR3 bases: TGTGCCAGCAGCTGGAGCGGACAGGGGGCGCATCACTATGGCTACACCTTC.

The V and J genes are TRBV19 and TRBJ1-6, with 10 nucleotides matching TRBD1. The CDR3 is 15 residues long. Germline V gene data show CDR1 as LNHDA and CDR2 as SQIVND (reference sequence). The junction had 5 bases not matched to a gene; V was cut back by 5 bases and J by 7 bases. CDR3 loop: CASSSRTGGNSPLHF. The CDR3 nucleotides read TGTGCCAGTAGTTCGCGGACAGGGGGGAATTCACCCCTCCACTTT. Together with reference TRBV19 and TRBJ1-6, the CDR3 gives the full variable domain: DGGITQSPKYLFRKEGQNVTLSCEQNLNHDAMYWYRQDPGQGLRLIYYSQIVNDFQKGDIAEGYSVSREKKESFPLTVTSAQKNPTAFYLCASSSRTGGNSPLHFGNGTRLTVT.

This clone was recorded once. The V and J genes are TRBV5-6 and TRBJ2-7, with D possibly being TRBD2 (6 bases). The CDR3 is 14 amino acids. The V end was cut by 4 bases, the J end by 3 bases, with 14 bases between. CDR1 and CDR2 (germline): SGHDT, YYEEEE. The CDR3 DNA reads as TGTGCCAGCAGCCCGGGACTCGGATTCTACGAGCAGTACTTC. Protein sequence: CASSPGLGFYEQYF. Filled out from reference TRBV5-6 and TRBJ2-7, the complete variable domain reads DAGVTQSPTHLIKTRGQQVTLRCSPKSGHDTVSWYQQALGQGPQFIFQYYEEEERQRGNFPDRFSGHQFPNYSSELNVNALLLGDSALYLCASSPGLGFYEQYFGPGTRLTVT.

The chain employs TRBV7-3 and TRBJ1-3, with D perhaps TRBD1 (6 bases). Germline lookup yields CDR1 SGHTA and CDR2 FQGTGA. The CDR3 runs 24 residues. Trimming stripped 1 base from V and 0 bases from J, with 34 bases between. CDR3: CASSLNALLQSRQADRGSGNTIYF. CDR3 in DNA: TGTGCCAGCAGCTTAAACGCTCTCCTCCAATCCAGACAGGCCGACCGGGGCTCTGGAAACACCATATATTTT.

The gene calls are TRBV28 and TRBJ2-7; tentative D call: TRBD1 (5 bases). Trimming removed 6 bases from V and 6 bases from J, with 18 bases in between. The CDR3 totals 14 residues. Germline CDR1 MDHEN, CDR2 SYDVKM. The CDR3 coding sequence is TGTGCCAGCAGCCAAGGACATCTACTGGGCGAGCAGTACTTC. Translation gives CASSQGHLLGEQYF.

The chain links TRBV30 to TRBJ2-1; 8 bases map to TRBD1. The germline V gene has CDR1 GTSNPN and CDR2 SVGIG (reference sequence). The CDR3 has 15 amino acids. V was pared by 1 base and J by 9 bases, with 11 bases of the junction left unmatched. In DNA form, the CDR3 reads TGTGCCTGGAGTGCCGGACAGGGATTTTGGGGTGAGCAGTTCTTC. Its translation is CAWSAGQGFWGEQFF.

This clone was seen a handful of times. The rearrangement uses TRBV4-1 and TRBJ1-2, with 9 nucleotides matching TRBD1. J gave up 5 bases and V 8 bases, and 3 bases lay outside the gene matches. This CDR3 contains 12 residues. Germline assignment: CDR1 MGHRA and CDR2 YSYEKL. In nucleotides, the CDR3 is TGCGCCAGCCTGACAGGGGGGTATGGCTACACCTTC. Its translation: CASLTGGYGYTF.

V gene TRBV4-3 combines with J gene TRBJ2-3; 8 bases align to TRBD2. Looked up from germline, CDR1 is LGHNA and CDR2 is YSLEER. The CDR3 covers 17 residues. The trim removed 4 bases at V and 2 bases at J, leaving 11 bases unmatched. In DNA form, the CDR3 reads TGCGCCAGCAGCCCTCGAGGGGCGGGAGGAACCACAGATACGCAGTATTTT. Translating it yields CASSPRGAGGTTDTQYF.

The rearrangement uses TRBV5-1 and TRBJ1-1, with unresolved D. The CDR3 extends over 11 amino acids. Germline CDR1 reads SGHRS; CDR2 reads YFSETQ. V was clipped by 0 bases and J by 10 bases, with 7 bases between them. In DNA, the CDR3 is TGCGCCAGCAGCTTGGAGGAGGTAGCTTTCTTT. As protein: CASSLEEVAFF.

This chain joins TRBV30 and TRBJ1-4, with D possibly TRBD1 on 5 matching bases. Germline CDR1 GTSNPN, CDR2 SVGIG (reference sequence). The CDR3 consists of 13 residues. Trimming stripped 2 bases from V and 7 bases from J, with 11 bases between. DNA of the CDR3: TGTGCCTGGAGTACGACAGTTCGTGAAAAACTGTTTTTT. Translation: CAWSTTVREKLFF.

This clone has just a few counts. The chain uses TRBV7-9 and TRBJ1-2, with TRBD1 matching 10 bases. V was pared by 5 bases and J by 4 bases, with 4 bases of the junction left unmatched. The germline gives CDR1 SEHNR, CDR2 FQNEAQ (reference sequence). This CDR3 comprises 14 residues. CDR3 amino acids: CASSIGQGGYGYTF. The CDR3 DNA reads TGTGCCAGCAGCATCGGACAGGGGGGCTATGGCTACACCTTC.